Below are 20 T cell receptor beta chains sequenced from a single sample in a study of technical replicates of blood from four donors. Assay used: immunoSEQ multiplex PCR; TCRdb lists only in-frame clones, some missing. The sample has almost 70,000 clones, 80% to 95% seen once. The sequenced sample consisted of PBMCs. The receptors shown here come from a human donor in good health. Some clones in this sample may be carry-over from other donors' samples.

This clone showed up just once. The chain joins TRBV15 to TRBJ1-2, with 7 positions matching TRBD1. The CDR3 spans 13 residues. Trimming removed 9 bases from V and 8 bases from J; junction bases left unmatched: 12. Germline-derived CDR1 and CDR2 are LNHNV and YYDKDF (reference sequence). The CDR3 sequence: CATSTGEVGGYTF. CDR3 coding DNA: TGTGCCACTTCAACAGGGGAGGTGGGGGGCTACACCTTC. Drawing the rest from reference TRBV15 and TRBJ1-2, the complete variable domain is DAMVIQNPRYQVTQFGKPVTLSCSQTLNHNVMYWYQQKSSQAPKLLFHYYDKDFNNEADTPDNFQSRRPNTSFCFLDIRSPGLGDTAMYLCATSTGEVGGYTFGSGTRLTVV.

V usage is TRBV5-6 and J usage is TRBJ2-1, with 7 bases identical to TRBD1. J lost 6 bases, V lost 4 bases, and 13 bases had no gene match. This CDR3 contains 16 residues. CDR1 is SGHDT, CDR2 YYEEEE, per germline. The CDR3 nucleotides read TGTGCCAGCAGCCCCCCGGCCGGGACAGCAATCAATGAGCAGTTCTTC. Encoded protein: CASSPPAGTAINEQFF. Full variable domain (missing parts from reference TRBV5-6 and TRBJ2-1): DAGVTQSPTHLIKTRGQQVTLRCSPKSGHDTVSWYQQALGQGPQFIFQYYEEEERQRGNFPDRFSGHQFPNYSSELNVNALLLGDSALYLCASSPPAGTAINEQFFGPGTRLTVL.

The rearrangement uses TRBV30 and TRBJ2-1; TRBD2 aligns across 12 bases. J was trimmed by 6 bases and V by 0 bases; bases with no gene match: 6. Germline CDR1 GTSNPN, CDR2 SVGIG (reference sequence). This CDR3 region has 16 residues. CDR3 residues: CAWSVWTSGTFNEQFF. In DNA, the CDR3 is TGTGCCTGGAGTGTATGGACTAGCGGGACGTTCAATGAGCAGTTCTTC.

This clone was counted once. J is TRBJ1-3 and V is TRBV9; D is ambiguous. The CDR3 loop spans 16 amino acids. V was pared by 4 bases and J by 0 bases, with 14 bases between. Germline V gene sequence: CDR1 SGDLS, CDR2 YYNGEE. The CDR3: CASSPFSGYSGNTIYF. The CDR3 DNA is TGTGCCAGCAGCCCTTTCTCGGGATACTCTGGAAACACCATATATTTT.

The chain has TRBV6-7 and TRBJ2-1, with D uncertain. TRBV6-7 counts as an open reading frame of uncertain function. CDR3 length equals 15 residues. Between the trimmed V and J ends, which lost 7 bases and 4 bases, there was a span of 17 bases. CDR3 in amino acids: CASTPVRGGYNEQFF. The CDR3 DNA follows: TGTGCCAGCACCCCCGTTCGTGGCGGTTACAATGAGCAGTTCTTC.

In the case of this clone: One end of the junction varies from germline; a read error may be responsible. The chain uses TRBV27 and TRBJ2-4; TRBD2 matches at 9 bases. CDR1 is MNHEY, CDR2 SMNVEV, per germline (reference sequence). The CDR3 extends over 14 amino acids. CDR3 DNA sequence: TGTGCCAGCAGACTCACTGGGGGCGGGAGGGCCCAGCAATTC. It translates to CASRLTGGGRAQQF.

The J gene is TRBJ2-7, the V gene TRBV19; TRBD2 matches at 13 bases. Unmatched junction bases numbered 0, after V lost 4 bases and J lost 3 bases. The CDR3 runs 14 residues. The germline V gene has CDR1 LNHDA and CDR2 SQIVND (reference sequence). CDR3 protein: CASSRTSGSYEQYF. The CDR3 bases are TGTGCCAGTAGTAGGACTAGCGGGAGCTACGAGCAGTACTTC.

This sequence joins TRBV6-1 and TRBJ2-7; 8 bases are shared with TRBD1. Unmatched junction bases numbered 7, after V lost 6 bases and J lost 3 bases. The CDR3 is 14 residues long. Per germline, CDR1 MNHNS and CDR2 SASEGT. The CDR3 is CASRSRTGSYEQYF. In DNA form, the CDR3 reads TGTGCCAGCAGATCTAGGACAGGGAGCTACGAGCAGTACTTC.

This clone was observed once. The gene calls are TRBV7-2 and TRBJ2-3; TRBD2 matches at 8 bases. CDR3 size: 15 residues. Trimming cost V 5 bases and J 2 bases; bases outside gene matches: 6. Germline V gene lookup returns CDR1 SGHTA and CDR2 FQGNSA. In nucleotides, the CDR3 is TGTGCCAGCAGCCGCCGGACTAGCAACACAGATACGCAGTATTTT. Residues: CASSRRTSNTDTQYF. Full variable domain (remainder filled in from reference TRBV7-2 and TRBJ2-3): GAGVSQSPSNKVTEKGKDVELRCDPISGHTALYWYRQSLGQGLEFLIYFQGNSAPDKSGLPSDRFSAERTGGSVSTLTIQRTQQEDSAVYLCASSRRTSNTDTQYFGPGTRLTVL.

The chain combines TRBV5-1 with TRBJ2-5; 8 bases map to TRBD2. Germline V gives CDR1 SGHRS, CDR2 YFSETQ. Trimming at V came to 3 bases and at J to 1 base, leaving 5 bases not matched to a gene. This CDR3 region has 15 residues. In nucleotides, the CDR3 is TGCGCCAGCAGCTCCGCCGGGAGGGGCCAAGAGACCCAGTACTTC. Its translation is CASSSAGRGQETQYF.

The chain couples TRBV4-1 to TRBJ2-7, with 8 bases identical to TRBD1. Per the germline V gene, CDR1 is MGHRA and CDR2 is YSYEKL. V lost 3 bases and J lost 3; bases outside the gene matches: 1. This CDR3 region has 13 residues. The CDR3 DNA reads TGCGCCAGCAGCCAGGGACAGGACTACGAGCAGTACTTC. This encodes CASSQGQDYEQYF.

The rearrangement uses TRBV6-4 and TRBJ2-3, with a weak D call TRBD2 (5 bases). The CDR3 is made up of 15 amino acids. The germline V gene has CDR1 MRHNA and CDR2 SNTAGT. V dropped 4 bases and J dropped 4 bases, with 15 bases sitting between them. The CDR3 DNA follows: TGTGCCAGCAGTGTCGGGTTGGGCGGGCCAGATACGCAGTATTTT. It is translated as CASSVGLGGPDTQYF.

The sample holds a few counts of this clone. The CDR3 DNA reads as TGTGCCAGTATCGATGGGGGGGGGAACACTGAAGCTTTCTTT. It codes for CASIDGGGNTEAFF. The V and J genes are TRBV19 and TRBJ1-1; D might be TRBD1 (5 bases). This CDR3 comprises 14 residues. V lost 7 bases and J lost 1, with 13 bases in between. Germline-derived CDR1 and CDR2 are LNHDA and SQIVND (reference sequence).

CDR3 sequence (DNA): TGTGCCAGCTCAGCAGACATGTTACGACAGGACACTTGGGACACCATATATTTT. Protein: CASSADMLRQDTWDTIYF. This chain links TRBV18 with TRBJ1-3; weak D call: TRBD1 (6 bases). Trimming cost V 5 bases and J 8 bases, with 28 bases left between them. Germline V CDR1 and CDR2: KGHSH, LQKENI. The length of the CDR3 is 18 residues.

Written as DNA, the CDR3 is TGTGCCAGCACCCCGGGGGGTGAGACCCAGTACTTC. Translation gives CASTPGGETQYF. This chain links TRBV7-2 with TRBJ2-5, with 7 bases lining up with TRBD2. V was clipped by 7 bases and J by 5 bases; unmatched bases: 4. Germline V lookup: CDR1 SGHTA, CDR2 FQGNSA. This CDR3 comprises 12 residues.

This rearrangement joins TRBV5-1 to TRBJ2-5; TRBD1 matches at 9 bases. The CDR3 is 16 residues long. With V trimmed by 2 bases and J by 4 bases, 9 bases remained unmatched. The germline CDR1 and CDR2 sequences are SGHRS and YFSETQ. Here the CDR3 reads CASSFNRDRVGETQYF. CDR3 DNA sequence: TGCGCCAGCAGCTTTAACCGGGACAGGGTTGGAGAGACCCAGTACTTC.

Only one count was recorded for this clone. V and J are TRBV7-2 and TRBJ2-2; 10 bases match TRBD2. Per the germline V gene, CDR1 is SGHTA and CDR2 is FQGNSA. With V trimmed by 5 bases and J by 2 bases, 11 bases remained unmatched. This CDR3 spans 18 amino acids. CDR3 sequence reads: CASSQNSGGPFNTGELFF. The CDR3 DNA is TGTGCCAGCAGCCAGAATAGCGGGGGGCCCTTCAACACCGGGGAGCTGTTTTTT.

This clone was recorded once. J is TRBJ1-1 and V is TRBV4-2; D unresolved. Deletions cut 1 base from V and 1 base from J, with 7 bases between. Germline V gene data show CDR1 as LGHNA and CDR2 as YNFKEQ. CDR3 length equals 14 residues. The chain's CDR3 is CASSQVPENTEAFF. The CDR3 DNA follows: TGTGCCAGCAGCCAAGTCCCAGAGAACACTGAAGCTTTCTTT.

The CDR3 DNA is TGTGCCAGCAGCAACCAGGACAGGGCGTTAGCAAACACCATATATTTT. Protein sequence: CASSNQDRALANTIYF. The chain carries TRBV21-1 and TRBJ1-3; the table's TRBD1 call for D was not verified on the DNA. TRBV21-1 represents a pseudogene. The CDR3 is 16 residues long.

The rearrangement uses TRBV10-3 and TRBJ1-2, with 10 bases that match TRBD1. V lost 5 bases and J lost 5; bases outside the gene matches: 2. CDR1 and CDR2 from the germline V gene are ENHRY and SYGVKD. This CDR3 comprises 13 residues. CDR3 loop: CAISSDRGYGYTF. The DNA for the CDR3 is TGTGCCATCAGTTCGGACAGGGGGTATGGCTACACCTTC.